A single sample is the source of the 2 T cell receptor beta chains below, sequenced in a study of T cells in Graves' hyperthyroidism and ophthalmopathy. RNA transcripts served as the template for amplifying TCR beta CDR3 regions. Researchers ran a first-round RT-PCR on the TCR CDR3 using the HTBI primer set. TCRdb re-derived calls from the multiplex PCR reads in MiXCR, one entry per CDR3 protein. The table lists 490,000 or so distinct CDR3 sequences, about 16% of them singletons. Sequencing input: blood. The receptors here all came from a woman in her 30s with Graves' ophthalmopathy.

This clonotype occurred a few times. With a much larger clone just one base away, this may be a read error. The chain employs TRBV6-5 and TRBJ2-1, with D possibly being TRBD2 (5 bases). V was shortened by 2 bases and J by 0 bases, with 8 bases between the two germline ends. CDR1 is MNHEY and CDR2 is SVGAGI in the germline V gene. The CDR3 runs to 15 residues. The CDR3 DNA sequence: TGTGCCAGCAGTTACAGGGAGAGCTCCTACAATGAGCAGTTCTTC. Encoded protein: CASSYRESSYNEQFF.

This chain links TRBV20-1 with TRBJ2-1, with 9 nucleotides matching TRBD1. There are 16 residues in the CDR3. Germline V gives CDR1 DFQATT, CDR2 SNEGSKA (reference sequence). V trimming: 7 bases; J trimming: 4 bases; junction bases outside the gene matches: 14. CDR3 loop: CSVQPPGQGLYNEQFF. The CDR3 bases are TGCAGTGTCCAACCGCCGGGACAGGGCTTGTACAATGAGCAGTTCTTC.